This TCR beta chain appears in the sequencing data of a study of T cells in localized non-small cell lung cancer. Germline loops: CDR1 LGHNA, CDR2 YSLEER. The CDR3 is 15 residues long. Trimming removed 0 bases from V and 7 bases from J, with 13 bases in between. TCRdb's table, derived via immunoSEQ multiplex PCR, lists solely in-frame clones and lacks some. Of about 48,000 clones in the sample, roughly 80% were seen once. This clone is classed as medium-sized (0.01 to 0.1%). Sequenced here: peripheral blood, sampled before any cancer treatment. The chain recombines TRBV4-3 with TRBJ1-5; a weak D match, TRBD1 (6 bases). The receptor comes from a man aged 40-75 years with stage I squamous cell lung carcinoma. Here the CDR3 reads CASSQDREGGQPQHF. In DNA, the CDR3 is TGCGCCAGCAGCCAAGACCGGGAGGGGGGACAGCCCCAGCATTTT.